The clone carrying this T cell receptor (beta chain) was picked up a small number of times. Its antigen is not identified. These data are taken from a study of T cells after yellow fever vaccination. Study-wide background: Low-cell-number fractions underwent preparation using SMART-Seq v4 Ultra Low Input. Findings and limits, study-wide: Sorted repertoires could include abundant contaminating clonotypes from bulk cells. Among primary-vaccination clones, most reappeared after the booster, at 96% for CD4 and roughly 88% for CD8.

5'RACE template switching generated TCR cDNA, adding a universal primer site and UMIs. TCRdb ran MiXCR on the 5' RACE reads and lists one entry per CDR3 protein. The sample yields roughly 500,000 distinct CDR3 sequences, around 21% seen once. With 5 bases removed from V and 3 bases from J, the gap between germline ends came to 8 bases. CDR3 size: 12 residues. Germline values: CDR1 DFQATT, CDR2 SNEGSKA (reference sequence). This specimen consisted of PBMCs, obtained 15 days after the yellow fever booster vaccination. The V call is TRBV20-1, the J call TRBJ1-5; no clear D gene. This TCR came from a man younger than 45 who received the YFV17D yellow fever vaccine. CDR3 residues: CSASEFNQPQHF. CDR3 nucleotide sequence: TGCAGTGCTTCCGAGTTCAATCAGCCCCAGCATTTT.